A selection of T cell receptor beta chains follows, all from one sample in a study of blood T cell repertoires in COVID-19. The repertoire was sequenced with immunoSEQ multiplex PCR; TCRdb's copy has only in-frame clones and lacks some. The sample lists approximately 170,000 clones, more than 70% seen once, with roughly 18% in the top ten. What was sequenced was peripheral blood. These receptor sequences come from a woman in her 70s who had recovered from COVID-19. Both conserved end residues are part of each CDR3. D genes are given only for firm matches. Rows may omit the clone size; those that give it use once, few, many or a size class.

j_call,clone_size,d_call,v_call,cdr3_nt,cdr3_aa
TRBJ2-1,.,TRBD2,TRBV28,TGTGGCGCCCAACCCCTAAGCGGGACCCCACGGCAGTTCTTC,CGAQPLSGTPRQFF
TRBJ1-4,.,TRBD1,TRBV19,TGTGCCAGTAGTACCCGACAGACAGGGGGAGTTGAAAAACTGTTTTTT,CASSTRQTGGVEKLFF
TRBJ2-7,.,.,TRBV5-4,TGTGCCAGCAGCTTGGGGGGGGCGGGGGCCCACTCCTACGAGCAGTACTTC,CASSLGGAGAHSYEQYF
TRBJ2-7,.,TRBD2,TRBV18,TGTGCCAGCTCACCAAGGGACTTACTAGCGGTAGGGGAGCAGTACTTC,CASSPRDLLAVGEQYF
TRBJ2-7,.,TRBD2,TRBV10-3,TGTGCCATCAGGGACTTCGGGGGGTACGAGCAGTACTTC,CAIRDFGGYEQYF
TRBJ1-4,.,.,TRBV19,TGTGCCAGTAGTACGCCGGGGGGTGAAAAACTGTTTTTT,CASSTPGGEKLFF
TRBJ1-3,.,.,TRBV12-3/TRBV12-4,TGTGCCAGCGCCGTGGGGCAAGGAAACACCATATATTTT,CASAVGQGNTIYF
TRBJ1-1,.,.,TRBV4-2,TGTGCCAGCAGCCCACCGGCCGGGGGGGGAGACACTGAAGCTTTCTTT,CASSPPAGGGDTEAFF
TRBJ2-7,.,.,TRBV5-1,TGCGCCAGCAGCTTGGGTGGGGGCTGGTACGAGCAGTACTTC,CASSLGGGWYEQYF
TRBJ1-1,.,.,TRBV4-1,TGCGCCAGCAGCCAAGTACAATTGGACACTGAAGCTTTCTTT,CASSQVQLDTEAFF
TRBJ1-1,.,.,TRBV18,TGTGCCAGCTCACTCAGTGCGGTCATGAACACTGAAGCTTTCTTT,CASSLSAVMNTEAFF
TRBJ2-2,.,TRBD2,TRBV5-1,TGCGCCAGCAGCTTTAGCGGGAATGGGAACACCGGGGAGCTGTTTTTT,CASSFSGNGNTGELFF
TRBJ2-7,.,TRBD2,TRBV6-5,TGTGCCAGCAGTTACGCCGCGGGAGGTTTCGACGAGCAGTACTTC,CASSYAAGGFDEQYF
TRBJ1-5,.,.,TRBV5-8,TGTGCCAGCAGCCCCGGGACACAAACAAATCAGCCCCAGCATTTT,CASSPGTQTNQPQHF
TRBJ1-3,.,.,TRBV4-3,TGCGCCAGCAGCCAAGGGGCCAGCTCTGGAAACACCATATATTTT,CASSQGASSGNTIYF
TRBJ2-5,.,.,TRBV28,TGTGCCAGCAGAGTTCCGACGGGGGTAGGGCGAGGAGAGACCCAGTACTTC,CASRVPTGVGRGETQYF
TRBJ1-4,.,.,TRBV28,TGTGCCAGCAGCCGCGGGGGGGCGGACGAAAAACTGTTTTTT,CASSRGGADEKLFF
TRBJ1-6,.,.,TRBV15,TGTGCCACCAGCAGAGCGGGAGAAAATTCACCCCTCCACTTT,CATSRAGENSPLHF
TRBJ2-7,.,TRBD2,TRBV28,TGTGCCAGCAGTTGGGCTAGCGGGAGCTCCTACGAGCAGTACTTC,CASSWASGSSYEQYF
TRBJ2-7,.,TRBD2,TRBV2,TGTGCCAGCAGACCGCCGGGACTAGCGGGGGCCTATTACTCCTACGAGCAGTACTTC,CASRPPGLAGAYYSYEQYF
TRBJ1-1,.,.,TRBV5-5,TGTGCCAGCAGCTTGCGGGGGGCAGACACTGAAGCTTTCTTT,CASSLRGADTEAFF
TRBJ2-1,.,.,TRBV27,TGTGCCAGCAGTTACCCCAACAGGGACTCCTACAATGAGCAGTTCTTC,CASSYPNRDSYNEQFF
TRBJ1-1,.,.,TRBV7-6,TGTGCCAGCAGCTTAGTTGGACACACGAACACTGAAGCTTTCTTT,CASSLVGHTNTEAFF
TRBJ2-2,.,TRBD2,TRBV4-2,TGTGCCAGCAGCCAAGAGGGGACTAGCGTCGCCGGGGAGCTGTTTTTT,CASSQEGTSVAGELFF
TRBJ2-7,.,TRBD1,TRBV28,TGTGCCAGCAGTACCCACAGGGGGAGGTCCCTCGAGCAGTACTTC,CASSTHRGRSLEQYF
TRBJ2-7,few,TRBD1,TRBV7-2,TGTGCCAGCAGCTTAAGGCAGCAGGGGGCTAGCTACGAGCAGTACTTC,CASSLRQQGASYEQYF
TRBJ1-2,.,TRBD1,TRBV7-9,TGTGCCAGCGACACAGGGGGGAACTATGGCTACACCTTC,CASDTGGNYGYTF
TRBJ1-2,.,.,TRBV20-1,TGCAGTGCCCCCTGGGGGGATGGCTACACCTTC,CSAPWGDGYTF
TRBJ1-2,.,.,TRBV29-1,TGCAGCGTACCTCTACAGGGAGAGGGGGGCTACACCTTC,CSVPLQGEGGYTF
TRBJ1-2,.,.,TRBV5-1,TGCGCCAGCAGCCCCCACAGGGAAGATGGCTACACCTTC,CASSPHREDGYTF
TRBJ2-5,.,TRBD2,TRBV7-9,TGTGCCAGCAGCTTAGAGGGACTAGCGGGATTGGTGGAGACCCAGTACTTC,CASSLEGLAGLVETQYF
TRBJ1-2,.,.,TRBV19,TGTGCCAGTAGCCCCCCCAGGGCCGGTCCTATGTGGTACACCTTC,CASSPPRAGPMWYTF
TRBJ1-4,.,.,TRBV5-4,TGTGCCAGCAGCGTCGGGACACCCTTTACTAATGAAAAACTGTTTTTT,CASSVGTPFTNEKLFF
TRBJ2-7,.,TRBD1,TRBV5-5,TGTGCCAGCAGCTTGGGGACAGGGGTGGGGGAGCAGTACTTC,CASSLGTGVGEQYF
TRBJ2-5,.,TRBD2,TRBV19,TGTGCCAGTAGTAGCGCGGGGGGGCCCCAGTACTTC,CASSSAGGPQYF
TRBJ1-4,.,TRBD1,TRBV15,TGTGCCACCAGCAGATTCAGACAGGGCGAAAAACTGTTTTTT,CATSRFRQGEKLFF
TRBJ2-7,.,.,TRBV30,TGTGCCTGGAGTGTACTGGATCGGCCCAAGGGGGTGTTC,CAWSVLDRPKGVF
TRBJ1-2,.,TRBD1,TRBV10-3,TGTGCCATCAGTGAGTCTGGGACAGGGGTTCACTATGGCTACACCTTC,CAISESGTGVHYGYTF
TRBJ2-7,once,TRBD1,TRBV18,TGTGCCAGCTCACCACTTTCCCGGACAGGGGCCTACGAGCAGTACTTC,CASSPLSRTGAYEQYF
TRBJ2-7,once,TRBD2,TRBV28,TGTGCCAGCAGTTCCCCCCGGGGTAGCGGGCTCTACGAGCAGTACTTC,CASSSPRGSGLYEQYF
TRBJ2-7,.,.,TRBV2,TGTGCCAGCCAGGGCCACCCTTCTTTAACGGGCGAGCAGTACTTC,CASQGHPSLTGEQYF
TRBJ1-6,.,TRBD1,TRBV5-1,TGCGCCAGCAGCCCGGGACAGTACGATTCACCCCTCCACTTT,CASSPGQYDSPLHF
TRBJ2-3,.,.,TRBV24-1,TGTGCCACCAGTGACCCGACAGGAGATACGCAGTATTTT,CATSDPTGDTQYF
TRBJ2-7,.,TRBD2,TRBV19,TGTGCCAGTAGCCGCGGGGTAGCGGGGTCCTACGAGCAGTACTTC,CASSRGVAGSYEQYF
TRBJ1-1,.,.,TRBV9,TGTGCCAGCAGCGTAGCTGATAGATGGGCAACTGAAGCTTTCTTT,CASSVADRWATEAFF
TRBJ2-1,.,TRBD2,TRBV5-6,TGTGCCAGCAGCTTGGTGACAGCGGGGGAGTACAATGAGCAGTTCTTC,CASSLVTAGEYNEQFF
TRBJ1-2,.,.,TRBV21-1,TGTGCCAGCAGCAAGGGGGCTGCAGGACCCTACTATGGCTACACCTTC,CASSKGAAGPYYGYTF
TRBJ2-1,.,.,TRBV5-1,TGCGCCAGCAGCTCGACTCCCGGGACATCCTACAATGAGCAGTTCTTC,CASSSTPGTSYNEQFF
TRBJ2-5,.,.,TRBV7-2,TGTGCCAGCAGCCCTACCCCCCAAGAGACCCAGTACTTC,CASSPTPQETQYF
TRBJ2-5,few,.,TRBV6-6,TGTGCCAGCAGGGACATTAGCTCGGAGACCCAGTACTTC,CASRDISSETQYF
TRBJ2-2,.,.,TRBV5-1,TGCGCCAGCAGATCGAGGTGGCGGGCCGCGAACACCGGGGAGCTGTTTTTT,CASRSRWRAANTGELFF
TRBJ2-5,.,TRBD2,TRBV4-3,TGCGCCAGCAGCCAAGGCGCTAGCGGGAGTGAGACCCAGTACTTC,CASSQGASGSETQYF
TRBJ1-2,.,TRBD1,TRBV5-5,TGTGCCAGCAGCCCGGGGAGACAGGGTCACTACACCTTC,CASSPGRQGHYTF
TRBJ2-5,few,.,TRBV5-4,TGTGCCAGCAGCTTGGCCGGGACCCAGTACTTC,CASSLAGTQYF
TRBJ2-3,.,TRBD1,TRBV28,TGTGCCAGCGCGGGACAGGACAAACAAACGCAGTATTTT,CASAGQDKQTQYF
TRBJ2-3,.,TRBD2,TRBV4-1,TGCGCCAGCAGCCCTAGACTAGCGGGGGACCCGGGCACAGATACGCAGTATTTT,CASSPRLAGDPGTDTQYF
TRBJ1-2,.,.,TRBV19,TGTGCCAGTAGTACCCCCGGGGGGCCACGGAACTATGGCTACACCTTC,CASSTPGGPRNYGYTF
TRBJ2-7,.,.,TRBV6-2/TRBV6-3,TGTGCCAGCAGCAAACTCCGGGACACCCCCTCTGAGCAGTACTTC,CASSKLRDTPSEQYF
TRBJ2-7,once,.,TRBV10-3,TGTGCCATCAGTGATCCCTCCCGTAGGACAGTCAAAGACTACGAGCAGTACTTC,CAISDPSRRTVKDYEQYF